The 30 T cell receptor beta chains below all came from one sample that was sequenced in a study of response to subunit inactivated influenza vaccine. TCRdb analysed the RT-PCR reads with MiXCR anew, one entry per CDR3 protein. Of 650,000 or so distinct CDR3 sequences detected, 11% to 15% appear once; the ten largest clones hold around 7.6%. The sequences come from PBMCs from blood, collected 14 days before vaccination. The receptors stem from a man over 45 who received an inactivated influenza vaccine.

J is TRBJ2-3 and V is TRBV10-3, with D unclear. V shed 3 bases and J shed 2 bases, with 6 bases lying between them. CDR1 and CDR2 from the germline V gene are ENHRY and SYGVKD. There are 13 residues in the CDR3. The CDR3 region is CAISEGPTDTQYF. CDR3 sequence (DNA): TGTGCCATCAGTGAAGGGCCCACAGATACGCAGTATTTT.

The V gene is TRBV4-1, the J gene TRBJ2-7, with a tentative D call TRBD2 (6 bases). V lost 0 bases, J lost 4 bases, and 13 bases lay in between. The CDR3 has 15 residues. CDR1 is MGHRA, CDR2 YSYEKL, per germline. As DNA, the CDR3 is TGCGCCAGCAGCCAAGAGGGGCCAGGGAGGTACGAGCAGTACTTC. The encoded protein is CASSQEGPGRYEQYF.

This clonotype was detected only a few times. The chain recombines TRBV7-2 with TRBJ1-1; 8 bases map to TRBD1. The CDR3 contains 15 residues. V lost 2 bases and J lost 3; bases outside the gene matches: 5. Germline V CDR1 and CDR2: SGHTA, FQGNSA. The CDR3 spells CASSLQGAWDTEAFF. CDR3 bases: TGTGCCAGCAGCTTACAGGGGGCTTGGGACACTGAAGCTTTCTTT.

This rearrangement joins TRBV20-1 to TRBJ1-1, with D unclear. Between the trimmed V and J ends, which lost 6 bases and 0 bases, there was a span of 14 bases. The CDR3 sequence is 14 residues long. The germline V gene encodes CDR1 DFQATT and CDR2 SNEGSKA (reference sequence). The CDR3 nucleotides are TGCAGTGCATCGAGGGAGGCGATGAACACTGAAGCTTTCTTT. This codes for CSASREAMNTEAFF.

The CDR3 DNA sequence: TGTGCCAGCAGTTTCTACAAGTCCTACGAGCAGTACTTC. This sequence encodes CASSFYKSYEQYF. This rearrangement joins TRBV12-3 or TRBV12-4 to TRBJ2-7; D not resolved. This CDR3 has 13 residues. Trimming shortened V by 3 bases and J by 1 base, and 7 bases separated the two germline ends.

This rearrangement joins TRBV5-5 to TRBJ1-1; D unresolved. The CDR3 is 12 amino acids. CDR1 SGHKS and CDR2 YYEKEE come from the germline V gene (reference sequence). V was cut by 5 bases and J by 6 bases, with 11 bases left in between. The CDR3 coding sequence is TGTGCCAGCAGGTTATATGGGGCTGAAGCTTTCTTT. Its translation is CASRLYGAEAFF. The complete variable domain, with remaining parts taken from reference TRBV5-5 and TRBJ1-1, reads DAGVTQSPTHLIKTRGQQVTLRCSPISGHKSVSWYQQVLGQGPQFIFQYYEKEERGRGNFPDRFSARQFPNYSSELNVNALLLGDSALYLCASRLYGAEAFFGQGTRLTVV.

This clonotype has just a few counts. The chain has TRBV6-2 or TRBV6-3 and TRBJ2-5, with TRBD1 identical over 9 bases. CDR3 length equals 15 residues. The germline CDR1 and CDR2 sequences are MNHEY and SVGEGT. Trimming cost V 7 bases and J 3 bases; bases outside gene matches: 9. The DNA of the CDR3 is TGTGCCAGCATCAAGGGACAGGGAATCAAAGAGACCCAGTACTTC. It is translated as CASIKGQGIKETQYF.

The sample holds a few counts of this clonotype. The genes are TRBV9 and TRBJ1-6, with D possibly being TRBD1 (6 bases). CDR1 is SGDLS, CDR2 YYNGEE, per germline. The CDR3 length is 18 residues. V dropped 4 bases and J dropped 0 bases, with 17 bases sitting between them. CDR3 sequence (DNA): TGTGCCAGCAGCCAGGGCGGGGGGCCGAGCTCCTATAATTCACCCCTCCACTTT. It is translated as CASSQGGGPSSYNSPLHF.

This clonotype was seen many times. The chain has TRBV9 and TRBJ2-1; 9 bases fit TRBD1. V dropped 4 bases and J dropped 4; count of bases not matched to a gene: 6. Looked up from germline, CDR1 is SGDLS and CDR2 is YYNGEE. The CDR3 covers 15 residues. In nucleotides, the CDR3 is TGTGCCAGCAGCCAAACAGGGGGCAATTACAATGAGCAGTTCTTC. This translates into CASSQTGGNYNEQFF. Complete variable domain (other parts from reference TRBV9 and TRBJ2-1): DSGVTQTPKHLITATGQRVTLRCSPRSGDLSVYWYQQSLDQGLQFLIQYYNGEERAKGNILERFSAQQFPDLHSELNLSSLELGDSALYFCASSQTGGNYNEQFFGPGTRLTVL.

The genes are TRBV6-5 and TRBJ2-6; D unclear. The CDR3 is 18 residues long. Between the trimmed V and J ends, which lost 0 bases and 0 bases, there was a span of 12 bases. CDR1 MNHEY and CDR2 SVGAGI come from the germline V gene. CDR3: CASSYSMRQSSGANVLTF. In DNA form, the CDR3 reads TGTGCCAGCAGTTACTCGATGAGACAAAGCTCTGGGGCCAACGTCCTGACTTTC.

This clonotype was counted ten times or more. V usage is TRBV12-3 or TRBV12-4 and J usage is TRBJ1-3; D ambiguous. Trimming shortened V by 4 bases and J by 0 bases, and 7 bases separated the two germline ends. This CDR3 has 14 residues. CDR3 in amino acids: CASSSGLSGNTIYF. In DNA form, the CDR3 reads TGTGCCAGCAGTTCGGGCCTCTCTGGAAACACCATATATTTT.

The rearrangement joins TRBV6-2 or TRBV6-3 to TRBJ2-1; 10 nucleotides match TRBD2. The trim removed 4 bases at V and 0 bases at J, leaving 6 bases unmatched. Germline V CDR1 and CDR2: MNHEY, SVGEGT. The CDR3 length is 17 residues. The CDR3 is CASSSLSGGRSYNEQFF. The CDR3 DNA sequence: TGTGCCAGCAGTTCCCTTAGCGGGGGGCGCTCCTACAATGAGCAGTTCTTC.

This clonotype was seen only a few times. The chain employs TRBV29-1 and TRBJ1-1; no definite D call. Looked up from germline, CDR1 is SQVTM and CDR2 is ANQGSEA. Trimming took off 0 bases at V and 3 bases at J, with 20 bases between the two ends. The CDR3 sequence is 17 residues long. CDR3 region: CSVEEVNLVSLDTEAFF. CDR3 DNA sequence: TGCAGCGTTGAAGAGGTAAATCTCGTCAGTCTCGACACTGAAGCTTTCTTT.

This clonotype has ten or more counts. The chain carries TRBV6-5 and TRBJ2-5; a weak D match, TRBD1 (5 bases). The germline V and J ends were trimmed by 0 bases and 1 base, with 15 bases remaining between them. This CDR3 has 17 residues. Germline V CDR1 and CDR2: MNHEY, SVGAGI. The CDR3 region has the DNA TGTGCCAGCAGTTACTCATTAGTTTATGGGGCCCAAGAGACCCAGTACTTC. This encodes CASSYSLVYGAQETQYF.

This clonotype was seen ten or more times. J is TRBJ2-2 and V is TRBV29-1; no clear D gene. CDR1 is SQVTM and CDR2 is ANQGSEA in the germline V gene. V was cut by 7 bases and J by 4 bases, with 10 bases left in between. The CDR3 is made up of 12 amino acids. CDR3 residues: CSAGPPTGELFF. In DNA, the CDR3 is TGCAGCGCTGGACCACCCACCGGGGAGCTGTTTTTT.

This clonotype was observed a handful of times. This chain joins TRBV5-1 and TRBJ2-1; 13 nucleotides line up with TRBD2. There are 16 residues in the CDR3. Germline assignment: CDR1 SGHRS and CDR2 YFSETQ. Trimming removed 4 bases from V and 6 bases from J; junction bases left unmatched: 7. The CDR3 loop is CASSELLAGGLNEQFF. The CDR3 DNA sequence: TGCGCCAGCAGCGAGTTACTAGCGGGAGGGCTCAATGAGCAGTTCTTC.

The chain joins TRBV20-1 to TRBJ2-7, with 9 bases lining up with TRBD1. V shed 6 bases, J shed 3 bases, and the junction held 9 bases outside the gene matches. Germline V gives CDR1 DFQATT, CDR2 SNEGSKA (reference sequence). The CDR3 is made up of 14 amino acids. CDR3 sequence: CSARTGTGNYEQYF. In DNA, the CDR3 is TGCAGTGCCAGAACCGGGACAGGGAACTACGAGCAGTACTTC.

In its sample, this clonotype was seen a few times. The V and J genes are TRBV6-2 or TRBV6-3 and TRBJ1-1; no reliable D call. Germline V gene lookup returns CDR1 MNHEY and CDR2 SVGEGT. This CDR3 spans 15 amino acids. V was pared by 2 bases and J by 1 base, with 11 bases between. This CDR3 reads CASSYPWRPNTEAFF. The CDR3 region has the DNA TGTGCCAGCAGTTACCCTTGGCGGCCGAACACTGAAGCTTTCTTT.

This chain links TRBV12-3 or TRBV12-4 with TRBJ2-7; D call uncertain. The germline V and J ends were trimmed by 3 bases and 7 bases, with 19 bases remaining between them. This CDR3 spans 15 amino acids. In nucleotides, the CDR3 is TGTGCCAGCAGTTTCAGGCACGGTCCTTTTATGGAGCAGTACTTC. Its protein is CASSFRHGPFMEQYF.

This clonotype has more than one count but fewer than ten. CDR3 in DNA: TGTGCCAGCAGCAAAAGCGGGACTAGCGGGACCGGGGAGCTGTTTTTT. It specifies CASSKSGTSGTGELFF. The chain has TRBV11-3 and TRBJ2-2, with 12 bases lining up with TRBD2. The CDR3 consists of 16 residues. Germline V gene data show CDR1 as SGHNT and CDR2 as YENEEA. The V and J ends lost 5 bases and 5 bases, in that order; junction bases with no gene match: 6.

In this sample, this clonotype turned up a few times. The chain carries TRBV11-2 and TRBJ2-3, with 14 bases matching TRBD2. Trimming at V came to 5 bases and at J to 1 base, leaving 11 bases not matched to a gene. This CDR3 has 19 residues. CDR1 is SGHAT, CDR2 FQNNGV, per germline. The CDR3: CASSPRLAGGRLRTDTQYF. In DNA form, the CDR3 reads TGTGCCAGCAGCCCCCGACTAGCGGGGGGGCGACTACGCACAGATACGCAGTATTTT. Complete variable domain (other parts from reference TRBV11-2 and TRBJ2-3): EAGVAQSPRYKIIEKRQSVAFWCNPISGHATLYWYQQILGQGPKLLIQFQNNGVVDDSQLPKDRFSAERLKGVDSTLKIQPAKLEDSAVYLCASSPRLAGGRLRTDTQYFGPGTRLTVL.

The chain links TRBV6-1 to TRBJ2-2, with 8 bases matching TRBD1. Germline CDR1 reads MNHNS; CDR2 reads SASEGT. The CDR3 consists of 16 residues. V shed 5 bases and J 8 bases; nucleotides not matched to a gene: 13. The CDR3 region is CASSRMGQGAGGELFF. The CDR3 DNA is TGTGCCAGCAGTCGAATGGGGCAGGGGGCAGGTGGGGAGCTGTTTTTT.

This rearrangement joins TRBV28 to TRBJ1-1; D is perhaps TRBD1 (5 bases). Between the trimmed V and J ends, which lost 8 bases and 12 bases, there was a span of 22 bases. Germline V gives CDR1 MDHEN, CDR2 SYDVKM. The CDR3 is 13 amino acids. The CDR3 protein is CASETQPGVGTFF. CDR3 coding DNA: TGTGCCAGCGAAACACAGCCGGGGGTTGGAACTTTCTTT.

This sequence joins TRBV5-1 and TRBJ1-5; 7 bases map to TRBD1. Losses at the gene ends were 0 bases for V and 4 bases for J; bases not matched to a gene: 4. The CDR3 length is 15 residues. CDR1 is SGHRS and CDR2 is YFSETQ in the germline V gene. This CDR3 is CASSLEPGQNQPQHF. CDR3 in DNA: TGCGCCAGCAGCTTGGAACCGGGACAGAATCAGCCCCAGCATTTT.

V usage is TRBV4-3 and J usage is TRBJ1-2; no clear D gene. CDR3 length: 13 residues. Germline-derived CDR1 and CDR2 are LGHNA and YSLEER. V was shortened by 0 bases and J by 3 bases, with 5 bases between the two germline ends. The CDR3 loop reads CASSQDTDYGYTF. The CDR3 DNA follows: TGCGCCAGCAGCCAAGATACGGACTATGGCTACACCTTC.

This rearrangement joins TRBV3-1 to TRBJ2-2; D call uncertain. The germline V gene has CDR1 LGHDT and CDR2 YNNKEL (reference sequence). This CDR3 contains 15 residues. Between the trimmed V and J ends, which lost 4 bases and 1 base, there was a span of 10 bases. The CDR3 loop is CASSRHQENTGELFF. The CDR3 DNA reads TGTGCCAGCAGCCGCCACCAGGAGAACACCGGGGAGCTGTTTTTT.

This clonotype was seen at least ten times. This chain links TRBV6-1 with TRBJ2-5; D is unclear. Trimming stripped 4 bases from V and 2 bases from J, with 11 bases between. Per the germline V gene, CDR1 is MNHNS and CDR2 is SASEGT. The CDR3 consists of 14 residues. The CDR3 region has the DNA TGTGCCAGCAGTGGCACCCGGGCTCAAGAGACCCAGTACTTC. Translated, it gives CASSGTRAQETQYF.

The J gene is TRBJ2-1, the V gene TRBV6-5; 8 bases are a match to TRBD2. Unmatched junction bases numbered 5, after V lost 2 bases and J lost 8 bases. From germline, CDR1 is MNHEY and CDR2 SVGAGI. CDR3 size: 14 residues. CDR3 in amino acids: CASSYGLAVDEQFF. CDR3 bases: TGTGCCAGCAGTTACGGACTAGCTGTAGATGAGCAGTTCTTC.

This chain joins TRBV9 and TRBJ2-2; TRBD2 matches at 11 bases. Germline values: CDR1 SGDLS, CDR2 YYNGEE. CDR3 length equals 18 residues. Germline trimming cut 0 bases from V and 4 bases from J; bases unmatched to any gene: 8. Written as DNA, the CDR3 is TGTGCCAGCAGCGTAGGCCTAGCGGGAGGAGGGAGCACCGGGGAGCTGTTTTTT. The encoded protein is CASSVGLAGGGSTGELFF.

The rearrangement joins TRBV7-2 to TRBJ2-7; 11 bases are a match to TRBD1. This CDR3 has 15 amino acids. V dropped 5 bases and J dropped 2; count of bases not matched to a gene: 5. The germline V gene has CDR1 SGHTA and CDR2 FQGNSA. CDR3 sequence (DNA): TGTGCCAGCAGCCCCCGGACAGGGGGCGCCTACGAGCAGTACTTC. This sequence encodes CASSPRTGGAYEQYF.